This is a list of T cell receptor beta chains from one sample in a study of blood T cell repertoires in COVID-19. This table comes from immunoSEQ multiplex PCR, and its TCRdb copy is limited to in-frame clones, with some not included. The repertoire holds tens of thousands of clones, with about 76% as singletons. Source material: peripheral blood. These receptor sequences come from a man aged 50-59 years with active or convalescent COVID-19. Each CDR3 is given with its conserved first and last residue. The order of the fields is V gene, D gene, clone size, CDR3 length, J gene, CDR3 protein, CDR3 DNA. D genes are given only for firm matches. The size entry is marked missing in some rows and otherwise reads once, few, many or a size class.

v_gene: TRBV29-1
d_gene: TRBD1
abundance: NA
len: 13
j_gene: TRBJ1-5
CDR3aa: CSVGQGADQPQHF
CDR3nt: TGCAGCGTTGGGCAGGGGGCAGATCAGCCCCAGCATTTT

v_gene: TRBV15
d_gene: NA
abundance: few
len: 13
j_gene: TRBJ2-7
CDR3aa: CATSRAQGYEQYF
CDR3nt: TGTGCCACCAGCAGAGCTCAGGGCTACGAGCAGTACTTC

v_gene: TRBV2
d_gene: TRBD1
abundance: NA
len: 13
j_gene: TRBJ1-4
CDR3aa: CASGRDSNEKLFF
CDR3nt: TGTGCCAGCGGCCGGGACAGTAATGAAAAACTGTTTTTT

v_gene: TRBV7-2
d_gene: TRBD1
abundance: once
len: 13
j_gene: TRBJ1-1
CDR3aa: CASSIGTATEAFF
CDR3nt: TGTGCCAGCAGCATTGGGACAGCCACTGAAGCTTTCTTT

v_gene: TRBV5-1
d_gene: TRBD2
abundance: NA
len: 15
j_gene: TRBJ2-3
CDR3aa: CASSSSGTSTDTQYF
CDR3nt: TGCGCCAGCAGCTCGAGCGGGACTAGCACAGATACGCAGTATTTT

v_gene: TRBV5-4
d_gene: NA
abundance: NA
len: 18
j_gene: TRBJ2-6
CDR3aa: CASSPPEVARTGANVLTF
CDR3nt: TGTGCCAGCAGCCCTCCAGAGGTCGCCAGAACAGGGGCCAACGTCCTGACTTTC

v_gene: TRBV7-2
d_gene: TRBD2
abundance: NA
len: 16
j_gene: TRBJ2-3
CDR3aa: CASSLTSGRAVDTQYF
CDR3nt: TGTGCCAGCAGCTTGACTAGCGGGAGGGCCGTAGATACGCAGTATTTT

v_gene: TRBV4-1
d_gene: NA
abundance: NA
len: 15
j_gene: TRBJ2-7
CDR3aa: CASSQMQQGEYEQYF
CDR3nt: TGCGCCAGCAGCCAGATGCAACAGGGAGAATACGAGCAGTACTTC

v_gene: TRBV4-1
d_gene: TRBD2
abundance: NA
len: 17
j_gene: TRBJ2-1
CDR3aa: CASSQGGLAGVGNEQFF
CDR3nt: TGCGCCAGCAGCCAAGGAGGGCTAGCGGGAGTTGGCAATGAGCAGTTCTTC

v_gene: TRBV3-1/TRBV3-2
d_gene: TRBD2
abundance: few
len: 18
j_gene: TRBJ2-5
CDR3aa: CASSQVLSGGPGQETQYF
CDR3nt: TGTGCCAGCAGCCAAGTACTTTCGGGGGGGCCTGGACAAGAGACCCAGTACTTC

v_gene: TRBV30
d_gene: NA
abundance: NA
len: 13
j_gene: TRBJ1-1
CDR3aa: CAWSATVNTEAFF
CDR3nt: TGTGCCTGGAGTGCTACAGTGAACACTGAAGCTTTCTTT

v_gene: TRBV9
d_gene: NA
abundance: NA
len: 16
j_gene: TRBJ1-3
CDR3aa: CASSAQRRGSGNTIYF
CDR3nt: TGTGCCAGCAGCGCTCAAAGAAGGGGTTCTGGAAACACCATATATTTT

v_gene: TRBV15
d_gene: TRBD2
abundance: NA
len: 15
j_gene: TRBJ2-5
CDR3aa: CATSSRTSGSETQYF
CDR3nt: TGTGCCACCAGCAGCAGAACTAGCGGGAGTGAGACCCAGTACTTC

v_gene: TRBV5-4
d_gene: TRBD2
abundance: NA
len: 18
j_gene: TRBJ2-2
CDR3aa: CASSLGLSGETNTGELFF
CDR3nt: TGTGCCAGCAGCTTGGGTCTCAGCGGGGAGACGAACACCGGGGAGCTGTTTTTT

v_gene: TRBV7-9
d_gene: TRBD2
abundance: NA
len: 13
j_gene: TRBJ2-5
CDR3aa: CASSLRGGETQYF
CDR3nt: TGTGCCAGCAGCCTCCGGGGGGGGGAGACCCAGTACTTC

v_gene: TRBV5-1
d_gene: NA
abundance: NA
len: 15
j_gene: TRBJ1-4
CDR3aa: CASSSAGAGNEKLFF
CDR3nt: TGCGCCAGCAGCTCCGCGGGGGCCGGAAATGAAAAACTGTTTTTT

v_gene: TRBV19
d_gene: TRBD1
abundance: NA
len: 16
j_gene: TRBJ2-3
CDR3aa: CASSIPDRGHTDTQYF
CDR3nt: TGTGCCAGTAGTATTCCCGACAGGGGGCACACAGATACGCAGTATTTT

v_gene: TRBV28
d_gene: TRBD1
abundance: NA
len: 13
j_gene: TRBJ1-1
CDR3aa: CASSLTGRTEAFF
CDR3nt: TGTGCCAGCAGTCTGACAGGGAGAACTGAAGCTTTCTTT

v_gene: TRBV10-3
d_gene: TRBD1
abundance: NA
len: 12
j_gene: TRBJ1-1
CDR3aa: CAIGTGGLEAFF
CDR3nt: TGTGCCATCGGGACAGGGGGACTGGAAGCTTTCTTT

v_gene: TRBV4-1
d_gene: TRBD2
abundance: NA
len: 16
j_gene: TRBJ2-3
CDR3aa: CASSQEGLAGADTQYF
CDR3nt: TGCGCCAGCAGCCAAGAGGGACTAGCGGGGGCCGATACGCAGTATTTT

v_gene: TRBV7-3
d_gene: NA
abundance: NA
len: 13
j_gene: TRBJ2-6
CDR3aa: CASRASGANVLTF
CDR3nt: TGTGCCAGCAGAGCCTCTGGGGCCAACGTCCTGACTTTC

v_gene: TRBV5-4
d_gene: NA
abundance: NA
len: 14
j_gene: TRBJ1-2
CDR3aa: CASSWSTGSDGYTF
CDR3nt: TGTGCCAGCAGCTGGAGCACAGGGTCCGATGGCTACACCTTC

v_gene: TRBV6-5
d_gene: NA
abundance: NA
len: 13
j_gene: TRBJ1-3
CDR3aa: CAASRGSGNTIYF
CDR3nt: TGTGCCGCATCCCGGGGATCCGGAAACACCATATATTTT

v_gene: TRBV18
d_gene: TRBD2
abundance: once
len: 15
j_gene: TRBJ2-3
CDR3aa: CASSPGLADTDTQYF
CDR3nt: TGTGCCAGCTCCCCCGGACTAGCGGACACAGATACGCAGTATTTT